These T cell receptor beta chains were read from a single sample in a study of cytomegalovirus exposure and HLA in healthy donors. TCRdb's table, derived via immunoSEQ multiplex PCR, lists solely in-frame clones and lacks some. The table includes 120,000 to 150,000 clones, approximately 68% detected once. Sequencing was carried out using PBMCs. These receptors originate from a man between 35 and 55 years old in good health and CMV-seronegative. CDR3s include the opening cysteine and the closing phenylalanine or tryptophan. Fields, in order: clone size, D gene, J gene, V gene, CDR3 DNA, CDR3 protein. The D gene is left open where the match is weak. Rows may omit the clone size; those that give it use once, few, many or a size class.

few NA TRBJ1-1 TRBV10-3 TGTGCCATCAGTGAGCAGGATTACACTGAAGCTTTCTTT CAISEQDYTEAFF
NA TRBD1 TRBJ2-7 TRBV4-1 TGCGCCAGCAGCCACGGGACAGGGGCTAGCGGAGGCTACGAGCAGTACTTC CASSHGTGASGGYEQYF
NA NA TRBJ2-2 TRBV7-9 TGTGCCAGCAGACCCACAGGGAGTAGCACGAACACCGGGGAGCTGTTTTTT CASRPTGSSTNTGELFF
NA NA TRBJ2-5 TRBV6-5 TGTGCCAGCAGCTGGGACATTCAACAAGAGACCCAGTACTTC CASSWDIQQETQYF
NA TRBD1 TRBJ1-2 TRBV7-2 TGTGCCAGCAGAAGACAGGGGGGCGGCTACACCTTC CASRRQGGGYTF
few NA TRBJ1-5 TRBV9 TGTGCCAGCAGCGAGAGTGGCAATCAGCCCCAGCATTTT CASSESGNQPQHF
NA NA TRBJ2-2 TRBV5-1 TGCGCCAGCAGCTTGGGGGTAGCGGACACCGGGGAGCTGTTTTTT CASSLGVADTGELFF
NA NA TRBJ1-5 TRBV9 TGTGCCAGCAGCTTTCAGGGCGATCAGCCCCAGCATTTT CASSFQGDQPQHF
NA NA TRBJ2-3 TRBV15 TGTGCCACCAGCAGAAACCGGGTGAATACGCAGTATTTT CATSRNRVNTQYF
few NA TRBJ2-3 TRBV10-1 TGCGCCAGCAAGCGGCAGCAGTACACAGATACGCAGTATTTT CASKRQQYTDTQYF
NA NA TRBJ1-2 TRBV11-2 TGTGCCAGCAGCTTAGGCCCCAGGGATCATCGGGGCTACACCTTC CASSLGPRDHRGYTF
NA TRBD1 TRBJ1-1 TRBV30 TGTGCCTGGACGGGACAGGGGATCACTGAAGCTTTCTTT CAWTGQGITEAFF
NA TRBD2 TRBJ2-1 TRBV12-5 TGTGCTAGTGGTTTGGTACGTCCGGGACTAGCGGGAGTTAGGGGCGAGAATGAGCAGTTCTTC CASGLVRPGLAGVRGENEQFF
NA NA TRBJ2-1 TRBV7-6 TGTGCCAGCAGCGCTACAGGGAGCTCCTACAATGAGCAGTTCTTC CASSATGSSYNEQFF
NA NA TRBJ1-5 TRBV19 TGTGCCAGTAGTCCCGGGACACTGGTTCGTGGTAATCAGCCCCAGCATTTT CASSPGTLVRGNQPQHF
NA TRBD1 TRBJ2-7 TRBV2 TGTGCCAGCAGTGAAGACAGGGGCAGGGGCCCGTACGAGCAGTACTTC CASSEDRGRGPYEQYF
NA TRBD2 TRBJ2-1 TRBV7-8 TGTGCCAGCAGCTTAGGAGTAGCGGGAGGGGAGTACAATGAGCAGTTCTTC CASSLGVAGGEYNEQFF
NA NA TRBJ2-7 TRBV5-4 TGTGCCAGCAGTTCACACTACGAGCAGTACTTC CASSSHYEQYF
once NA TRBJ2-2 TRBV18 TGTGCCAGCTCACCCTTTATGGGCTATACTGCGAACACCGGGGAGCTGTTTTTT CASSPFMGYTANTGELFF
NA NA TRBJ1-5 TRBV10-3 TGTGCCATCAGTCAACCGGGATCGAGCAATCAGCCCCAGCATTTT CAISQPGSSNQPQHF
NA NA TRBJ2-1 TRBV27 TGTGCCAGCAGTTTATTACCGGGTGGCAATGAGCAGTTCTTC CASSLLPGGNEQFF
NA NA TRBJ2-1 TRBV2 TGTGCCAGCACCCAGATGGCTAGCGCACGTTACAATGAGCAGTTCTTC CASTQMASARYNEQFF
once TRBD2 TRBJ2-5 TRBV7-9 TGTGCCAGCAGCTCGGGACTAGCGGGGAAAAAGACCCAGTACTTC CASSSGLAGKKTQYF
NA NA TRBJ2-5 TRBV5-6 TGTGCCAGCAGCTTGGCGGGCGCCGAGGGAGAGACCCAGTACTTC CASSLAGAEGETQYF
NA NA TRBJ1-1 TRBV4-1 TGCGCCAGCAGCGCCAGCCCCCGGGTCGGACAGCAACGTATGAACACTGAAGCTTTCTTT CASSASPRVGQQRMNTEAFF
NA TRBD1 TRBJ1-2 TRBV7-2 TGTGCCAGCAGCCTCTCAGGGGGCAGGCATGGCTACACCTTC CASSLSGGRHGYTF
NA NA TRBJ1-1 TRBV5-1 TGCGCCAGCAGCTTAGGGGGTATGAACACTGAAGCTTTCTTT CASSLGGMNTEAFF
NA TRBD2 TRBJ2-7 TRBV7-9 TGTGCCAGCAGCTTAACGAGGGAGGGATACGAGCAGTACTTC CASSLTREGYEQYF
NA TRBD1 TRBJ1-2 TRBV9 TGTGCCAGCAGCGCGGACAGGGGACGTGGCTACACCTTC CASSADRGRGYTF
NA TRBD2 TRBJ2-1 TRBV30 TGTGCCTGGACAGGGACTAGCGGGGGGTTAGAGGGGGATGAGCAGTTCTTC CAWTGTSGGLEGDEQFF
NA NA TRBJ1-4 TRBV7-9 TGTGCCAGCAGCCCCAGGGACTATGGTGAAAAACTGTTTTTT CASSPRDYGEKLFF
NA TRBD1 TRBJ2-4 TRBV15 TGTGCCACCAGCAGAGATCGAGGGACAGGGTCAAACATTCAGTACTTC CATSRDRGTGSNIQYF
NA TRBD1 TRBJ1-6 TRBV6-1 TGTGCCAGCAGTGACCCGGGACAGTTCCTTAGGGCCCTCCACTTT CASSDPGQFLRALHF
NA NA TRBJ1-2 TRBV2 TGTGCCAGCAGTGAATCGTCGGGTGGCGGCTACACCTTC CASSESSGGGYTF
NA NA TRBJ1-6 TRBV12-2 TGTGCAAGTCGCTTAACCCCAGGCTATAATTCACCCCTCCACTTT CASRLTPGYNSPLHF
once NA TRBJ2-7 TRBV5-6 TGTGCCAGCAGCTCTTACTACGAGCAGTACTTC CASSSYYEQYF
NA NA TRBJ2-5 TRBV9 TGTGCCAGCAGCTCCTCAGGATGGGACCAAGAGACCCAGTACTTC CASSSSGWDQETQYF
NA NA TRBJ1-5 TRBV2 TGTGCCAGCAGTGGGGGGGGAAGGGACAATCAGCCCCAGCATTTT CASSGGGRDNQPQHF
NA TRBD1 TRBJ1-5 TRBV6-6 TGTGCCAGCAGTAAGGACAGGGCTAATCAGCCCCAGCATTTT CASSKDRANQPQHF
NA TRBD2 TRBJ2-1 TRBV6-1 TGTGCCAGCAGGCTGACTAGCGGGGGGGCCGATGAGCAGTTCTTC CASRLTSGGADEQFF
NA TRBD2 TRBJ2-7 TRBV7-2 TGTGCCAGCAGCCATAGACTAGCGGAGCAGTACTTC CASSHRLAEQYF
NA NA TRBJ1-5 TRBV28 TGTGCCAGCAGACCCGACCAGGGGCAGAGCAATCAGCCCCAGCATTTT CASRPDQGQSNQPQHF
once NA TRBJ1-3 TRBV7-9 TGTGCCAGCGGGCGGGGGGAAAGGCCTGGAAACACCATATATTTT CASGRGERPGNTIYF
NA NA TRBJ1-1 TRBV18 TGTGCCAGCTCACCACAGGGACCAGGCAGGGGCACTGAAGCTTTCTTT CASSPQGPGRGTEAFF
few TRBD1 TRBJ2-7 TRBV9 TGTGCCAGCAGCGCGGGACAGGGGGACTACGAGCAGTACTTC CASSAGQGDYEQYF
NA TRBD1 TRBJ2-7 TRBV6-6 TGTGCCAGCAGTCCGAAAACTCAGGGGGCGCTTTACGAGCAGTACTTC CASSPKTQGALYEQYF
few NA TRBJ1-2 TRBV5-4 TGTGCCAGCAGCCCCGGGGGACCGGATGGCTACACCTTC CASSPGGPDGYTF